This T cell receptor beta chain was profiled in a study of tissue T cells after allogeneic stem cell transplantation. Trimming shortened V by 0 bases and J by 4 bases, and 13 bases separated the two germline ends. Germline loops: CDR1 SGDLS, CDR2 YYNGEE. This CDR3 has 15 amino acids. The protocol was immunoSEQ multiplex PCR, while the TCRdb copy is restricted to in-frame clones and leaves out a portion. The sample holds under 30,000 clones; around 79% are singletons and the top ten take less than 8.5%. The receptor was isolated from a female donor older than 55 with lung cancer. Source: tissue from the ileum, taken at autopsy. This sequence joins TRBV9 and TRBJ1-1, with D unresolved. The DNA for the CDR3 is TGTGCCAGCAGCGTAGGCGGGTACGGTGTCACTGAAGCTTTCTTT. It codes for CASSVGGYGVTEAFF. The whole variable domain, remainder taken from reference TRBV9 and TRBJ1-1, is DSGVTQTPKHLITATGQRVTLRCSPRSGDLSVYWYQQSLDQGLQFLIQYYNGEERAKGNILERFSAQQFPDLHSELNLSSLELGDSALYFCASSVGGYGVTEAFFGQGTRLTVV.